This TCR beta chain stems from a study of T cell responses to AZD1222 COVID-19 vaccine (dated by TCRdb to about 2021). About the full investigation: TCR sequencing was performed for about 250 trial participants, of whom around 210 were given two doses of AZD1222 and some 26 were given two doses of MenACWY control vaccine. Trial participants were enrolled by age into subgroups of 18-55, 56-69 and 70-plus years, and roughly 160, 29 and 62 TCR-sequenced participants, respectively, were included in these subgroups.

The time point label for this specimen denotes: baseline before first vaccination. The meaning of the sample's treatment or condition label: meningococcal conjugate vaccine given as trial control. Vaccinee samples were obtained from the UK trials COV001 and COV002, which included a single-blind randomized controlled phase 2/3 trial of AZD1222 (ChAdOx1 nCoV-19) in healthy adults. Trial participant PBMC samples were collected at day 0 and day 28 after the second dose for TCRbeta chain sequencing. This clone has at least ten counts. Its antigen is still unknown. Base qualities are not at hand, and no much larger clone is one base apart. The CDR3 regions of human TCRbeta chains were analyzed by immunosequencing. As for the original processing: Repertoire TCRs were matched against a reference library of SARS-CoV-2-specific TCRs generated with the MIRA antigen-specificity platform. Breadth was defined as the fraction of unique TCRs that were SARS-CoV-2-associated, and depth was defined as the fraction of total T cells that were SARS-CoV-2-associated. Using the MIRA data, each spike-specific TCR was assigned both to the spike region to which the TCR was reactive and to a CD4 or CD8 class. Log10-transformed breadth and depth values were compared by one-way ANOVA with Sidak's multiple comparisons tests. Imported from immuneACCESS, the table was reduced by TCRdb to in-frame sequences with V and J called. These copies leave out some clones; in studies compared against another copy, an unresolved V gene accounts for under half, and the cause of the remainder is not known. The V and J calls and clone size are taken from that table; D and trimming were inferred from the DNA. For this sample the table gives about 110,000 clones, of which approximately 89% were detected only once. The ten largest make up approximately 3.1% of the sample.

The full study reports these points: Participants were mostly white British, with more females than males. The authors suggested clonal diversity may have been underestimated. Conclusions about previously exposed vaccinees are limited, since just six AZD1222 recipients were seropositive for SARS-CoV-2 at baseline. No day 14 peak-response samples were available, so repertoires were characterized only after the peak T cell response. The vaccine-associated CD4 TCRs covered the entire spike protein, and the dominant responses fell in regions 160-218 and 743-854. Spike-specific TCR breadth and depth rose significantly after two AZD1222 doses compared with day 0 and with MenACWY recipients. In the small 56-69-year group, the increase in depth fell short of significance, most likely because of low power. Reportedly, close to half of the unique spike-specific TCRs recognized epitopes lying outside the regions that are mutated in the B.1.351 and B.1.1.7 variants.

This sequence was found in an adult in good health. Sequences were derived from peripheral blood, sampled on day 0 of MenACWY control vaccination.

The CDR3 is CASSLIHRGTEAFF. The nucleotide sequence reads as follows: TGTGCCAGCAGTTTAATTCATAGGGGCACTGAAGCTTTCTTT. The chain couples TRBV27 to TRBJ1-1; TRBD1 might be the D gene, on 5 matching bases. Relative to germline, V is 2 bases shorter and J is 4 bases shorter, with 11 bases between their ends. The CDR3, from cysteine to phenylalanine, totals 14 residues. Only the CDR3 DNA is retained, 42 bases long and in frame from the first base. From a lookup of the germline V gene (reference sequence), CDR1 and CDR2 are MNHEY and SMNVEV.